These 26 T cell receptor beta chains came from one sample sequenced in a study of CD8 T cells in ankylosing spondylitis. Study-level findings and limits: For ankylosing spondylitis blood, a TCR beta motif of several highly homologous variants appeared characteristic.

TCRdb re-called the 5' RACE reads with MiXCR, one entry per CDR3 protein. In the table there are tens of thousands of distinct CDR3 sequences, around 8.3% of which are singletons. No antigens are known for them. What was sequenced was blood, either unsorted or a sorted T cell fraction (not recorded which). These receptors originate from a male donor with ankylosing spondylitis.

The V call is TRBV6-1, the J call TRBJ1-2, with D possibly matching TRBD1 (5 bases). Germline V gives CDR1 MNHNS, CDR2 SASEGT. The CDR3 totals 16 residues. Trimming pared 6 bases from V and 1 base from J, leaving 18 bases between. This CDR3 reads CASSPSPRDFNYGYTF. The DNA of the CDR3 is TGTGCCAGCAGCCCGTCTCCCAGGGACTTTAACTATGGCTACACCTTC.

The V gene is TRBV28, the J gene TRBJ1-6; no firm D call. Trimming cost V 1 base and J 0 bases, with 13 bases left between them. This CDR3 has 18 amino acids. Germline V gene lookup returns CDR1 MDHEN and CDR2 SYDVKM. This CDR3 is CASSLYAQTSSYNSPLHF. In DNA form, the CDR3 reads TGTGCCAGCAGTTTATACGCACAGACCAGCTCCTATAATTCACCCCTCCACTTT.

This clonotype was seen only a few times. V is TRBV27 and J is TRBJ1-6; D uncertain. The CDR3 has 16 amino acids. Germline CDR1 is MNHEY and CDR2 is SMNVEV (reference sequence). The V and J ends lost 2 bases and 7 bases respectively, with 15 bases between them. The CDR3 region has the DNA TGTGCCAGCAGTTTAGGAGCAGGCACTGGGAATTCACCCCTCCACTTT. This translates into CASSLGAGTGNSPLHF.

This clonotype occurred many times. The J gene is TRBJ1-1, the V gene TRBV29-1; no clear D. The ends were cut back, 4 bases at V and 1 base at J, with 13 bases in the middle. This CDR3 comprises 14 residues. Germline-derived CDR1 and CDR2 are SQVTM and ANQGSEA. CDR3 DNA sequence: TGCAGCGTTGGTCGAATCTCATCGAACACTGAAGCTTTCTTT. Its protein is CSVGRISSNTEAFF.

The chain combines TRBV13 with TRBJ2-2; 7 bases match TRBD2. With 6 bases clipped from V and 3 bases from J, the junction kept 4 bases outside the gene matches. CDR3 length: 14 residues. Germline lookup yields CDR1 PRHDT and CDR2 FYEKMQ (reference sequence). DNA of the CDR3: TGTGCCAGCAGTTCCGGACTAGACACCGGGGAGCTGTTTTTT. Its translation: CASSSGLDTGELFF.

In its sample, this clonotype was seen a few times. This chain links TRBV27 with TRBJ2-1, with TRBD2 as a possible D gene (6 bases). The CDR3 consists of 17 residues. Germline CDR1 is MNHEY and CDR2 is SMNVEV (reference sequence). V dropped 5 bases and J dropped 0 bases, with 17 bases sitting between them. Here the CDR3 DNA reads TGTGCCAGCAGTCCCCGAGGAGGGACCAGCTCCTACAATGAGCAGTTCTTC. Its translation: CASSPRGGTSSYNEQFF.

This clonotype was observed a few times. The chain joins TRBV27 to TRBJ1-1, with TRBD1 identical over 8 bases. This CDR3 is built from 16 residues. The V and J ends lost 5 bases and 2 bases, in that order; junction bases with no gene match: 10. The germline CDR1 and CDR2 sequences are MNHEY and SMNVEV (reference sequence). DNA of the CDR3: TGTGCCAGCAGTCTCGGACAGGGCGGGTTAAACACTGAAGCTTTCTTT. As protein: CASSLGQGGLNTEAFF.

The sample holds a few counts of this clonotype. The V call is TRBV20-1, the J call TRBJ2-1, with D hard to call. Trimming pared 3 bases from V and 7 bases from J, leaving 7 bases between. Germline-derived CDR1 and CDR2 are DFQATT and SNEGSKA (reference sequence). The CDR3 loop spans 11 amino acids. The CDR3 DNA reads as TGCAGTGCTAGGCCGCTAAATGAGCAGTTCTTC. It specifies CSARPLNEQFF.

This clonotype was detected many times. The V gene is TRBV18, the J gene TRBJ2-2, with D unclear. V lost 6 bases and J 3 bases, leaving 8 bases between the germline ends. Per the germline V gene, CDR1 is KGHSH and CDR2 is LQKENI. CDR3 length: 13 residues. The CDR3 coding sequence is TGTGCCAGCTCCGACCCGGACACCGGGGAGCTGTTTTTT. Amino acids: CASSDPDTGELFF.

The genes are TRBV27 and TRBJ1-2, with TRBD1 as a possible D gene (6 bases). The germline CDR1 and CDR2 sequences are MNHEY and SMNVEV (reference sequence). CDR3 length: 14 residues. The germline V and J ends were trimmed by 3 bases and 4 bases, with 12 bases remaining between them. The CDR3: CASSLGGLGYGYTF. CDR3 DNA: TGTGCCAGCAGTTTGGGGGGGCTGGGCTATGGCTACACCTTC.

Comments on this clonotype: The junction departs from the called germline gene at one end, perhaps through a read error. The CDR3: CASSHPGTGLSGHTF. The DNA for the CDR3 is TGTGCCAGTAGCCATCCCGGGACAGGGTTGAGTGGCCACACCTTC. The J gene is TRBJ1-2, the V gene TRBV19, with 9 bases aligning to TRBD1. The CDR3 extends over 15 amino acids. CDR1 is LNHDA, CDR2 SQIVND, per germline (reference sequence).

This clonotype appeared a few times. This CDR3 is CASSLLIATDTQYF. The CDR3 coding sequence is TGTGCCAGCAGCTTATTGATAGCCACAGATACGCAGTATTTT. The chain is built from TRBV7-8 and TRBJ2-3; D not resolved. Trimming took 2 bases from V and 2 from J, leaving 8 bases between them. This CDR3 region has 14 residues. CDR1 is SGHVS, CDR2 FQNEAQ, per germline.

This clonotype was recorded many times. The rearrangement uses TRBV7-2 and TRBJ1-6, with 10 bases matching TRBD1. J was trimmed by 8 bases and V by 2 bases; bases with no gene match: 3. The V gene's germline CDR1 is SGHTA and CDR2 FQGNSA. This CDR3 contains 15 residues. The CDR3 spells CASSLRGTGDSPLHF. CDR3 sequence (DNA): TGTGCCAGCAGCTTAAGAGGGACAGGGGATTCACCCCTCCACTTT.

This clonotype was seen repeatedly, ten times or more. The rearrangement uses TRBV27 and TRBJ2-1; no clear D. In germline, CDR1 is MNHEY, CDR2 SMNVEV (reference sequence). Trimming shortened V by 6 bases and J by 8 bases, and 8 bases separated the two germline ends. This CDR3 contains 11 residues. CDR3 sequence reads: CASSLGDEQFF. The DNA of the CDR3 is TGTGCCAGCAGCTTAGGAGATGAGCAGTTCTTC.

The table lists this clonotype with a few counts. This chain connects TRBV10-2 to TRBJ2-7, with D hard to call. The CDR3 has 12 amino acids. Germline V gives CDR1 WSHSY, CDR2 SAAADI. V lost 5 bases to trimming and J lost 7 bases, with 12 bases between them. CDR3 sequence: CASSFDAGEQYV. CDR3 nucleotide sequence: TGCGCCAGCAGTTTCGACGCCGGGGAGCAGTACGTC.

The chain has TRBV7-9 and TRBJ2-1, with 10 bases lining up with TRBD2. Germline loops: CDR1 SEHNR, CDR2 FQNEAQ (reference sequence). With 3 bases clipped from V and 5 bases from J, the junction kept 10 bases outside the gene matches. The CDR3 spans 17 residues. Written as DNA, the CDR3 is TGTGCCAGCAGCTTTCCCAGCGGGAGGGCCAGCAACAATGAGCAGTTCTTC. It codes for CASSFPSGRASNNEQFF.

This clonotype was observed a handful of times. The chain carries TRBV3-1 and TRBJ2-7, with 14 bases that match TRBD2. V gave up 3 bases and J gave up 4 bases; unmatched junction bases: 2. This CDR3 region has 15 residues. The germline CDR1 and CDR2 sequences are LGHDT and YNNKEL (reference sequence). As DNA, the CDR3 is TGTGCCAGCAGCCACGGGACTAGCGGGAGATACGAGCAGTACTTC. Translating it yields CASSHGTSGRYEQYF.

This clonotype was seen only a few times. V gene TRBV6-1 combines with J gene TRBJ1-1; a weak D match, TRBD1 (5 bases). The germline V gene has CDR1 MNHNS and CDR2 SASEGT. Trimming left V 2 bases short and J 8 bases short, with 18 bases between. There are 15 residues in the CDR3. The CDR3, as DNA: TGTGCCAGCAGTGAATTTCGAGGGTCTGGGGCAGAAGCTTTCTTT. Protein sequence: CASSEFRGSGAEAFF.

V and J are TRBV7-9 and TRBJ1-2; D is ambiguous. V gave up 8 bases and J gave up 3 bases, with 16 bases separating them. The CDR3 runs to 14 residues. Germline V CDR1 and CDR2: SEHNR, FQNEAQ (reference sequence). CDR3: CASLADGNYYGYTF. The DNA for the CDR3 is TGTGCCAGCCTAGCCGACGGAAATTACTATGGCTACACCTTC. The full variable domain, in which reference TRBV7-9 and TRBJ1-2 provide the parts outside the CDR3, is DTGVSQNPRHKITKRGQNVTFRCDPISEHNRLYWYRQTLGQGPEFLTYFQNEAQLEKSRLLSDRFSAERPKGSFSTLEIQRTEQGDSAMYLCASLADGNYYGYTFGSGTRLTVV.

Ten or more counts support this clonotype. CDR3 bases: TGCAGTGCTAGACCCATTGGGACTTTCCAACATGAGCAGTTCTTC. Amino acids: CSARPIGTFQHEQFF. The rearrangement uses TRBV20-1 and TRBJ2-1, with D perhaps matching TRBD2 (6 bases). The CDR3 is 15 amino acids. The V gene lost 2 bases and the J gene lost 8 bases, with 19 bases spanning the gap. Germline V gene sequence: CDR1 DFQATT, CDR2 SNEGSKA (reference sequence).

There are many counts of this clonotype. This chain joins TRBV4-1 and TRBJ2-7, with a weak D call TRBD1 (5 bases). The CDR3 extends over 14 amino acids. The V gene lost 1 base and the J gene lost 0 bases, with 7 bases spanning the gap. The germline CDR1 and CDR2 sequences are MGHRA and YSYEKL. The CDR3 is CASSQGQSSYEQYF. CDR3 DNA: TGCGCCAGCAGCCAAGGACAGAGCTCCTACGAGCAGTACTTC.

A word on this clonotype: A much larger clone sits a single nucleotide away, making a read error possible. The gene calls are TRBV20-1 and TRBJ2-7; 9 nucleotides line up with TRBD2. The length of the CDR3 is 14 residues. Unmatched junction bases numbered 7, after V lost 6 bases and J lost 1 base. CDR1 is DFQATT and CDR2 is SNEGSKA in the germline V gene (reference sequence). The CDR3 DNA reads TGCAGTGCCCACCGGCTAGCGGGATCCTACGAGCAGTACGTC. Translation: CSAHRLAGSYEQYV.

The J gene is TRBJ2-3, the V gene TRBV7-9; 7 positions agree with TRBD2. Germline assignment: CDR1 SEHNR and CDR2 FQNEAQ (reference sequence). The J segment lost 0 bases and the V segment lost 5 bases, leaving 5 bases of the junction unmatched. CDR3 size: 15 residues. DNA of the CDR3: TGTGCCAGCAGCCCTCTAGCGGAAAGCACAGATACGCAGTATTTT. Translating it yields CASSPLAESTDTQYF.

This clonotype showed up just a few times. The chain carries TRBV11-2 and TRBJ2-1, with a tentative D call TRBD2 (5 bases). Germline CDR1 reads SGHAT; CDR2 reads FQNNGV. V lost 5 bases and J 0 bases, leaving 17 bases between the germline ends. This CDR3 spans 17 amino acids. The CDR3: CASSRPGAVSSYNEQFF. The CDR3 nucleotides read TGTGCCAGCAGCAGGCCCGGAGCGGTGAGCTCCTACAATGAGCAGTTCTTC.

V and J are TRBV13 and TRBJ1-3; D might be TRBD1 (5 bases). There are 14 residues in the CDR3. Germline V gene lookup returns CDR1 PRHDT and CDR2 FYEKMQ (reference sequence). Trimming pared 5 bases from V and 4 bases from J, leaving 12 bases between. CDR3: CASSREGSGNTIYF. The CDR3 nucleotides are TGTGCCAGCAGCCGAGAGGGGAGCGGAAACACCATATATTTT. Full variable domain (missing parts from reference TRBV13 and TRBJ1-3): AAGVIQSPRHLIKEKRETATLKCYPIPRHDTVYWYQQGPGQDPQFLISFYEKMQSDKGSIPDRFSAQQFSDYHSELNMSSLELGDSALYFCASSREGSGNTIYFGEGSWLTVV.

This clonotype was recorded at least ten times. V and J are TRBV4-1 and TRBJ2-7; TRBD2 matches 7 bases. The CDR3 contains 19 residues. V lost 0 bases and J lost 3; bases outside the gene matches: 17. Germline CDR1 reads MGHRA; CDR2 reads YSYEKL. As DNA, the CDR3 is TGCGCCAGCAGCCAAGATTTAATCAGGGAGGGGCATCTAGTCTACGAGCAGTACTTC. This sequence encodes CASSQDLIREGHLVYEQYF.